This T cell receptor (beta chain) was found in a study of T-cell memory formation after mild COVID-19. Study as a whole: Most TCR clusters belonged to a single donor.

CDR3 size: 15 residues. Trimming removed 1 base at V and 7 bases at J, with 16 bases between. The germline V gene encodes CDR1 SGHTA and CDR2 FQGNSA. This clonotype was counted only a few times. Its specificity is not known. TCRdb redid the calling of the 5' RACE reads with MiXCR, one entry per CDR3 protein. This table has around 250,000 distinct CDR3 sequences, over 15% appearing once. General study results and limits: Contracting CD4+ clones sat mainly in CM and EM; CD8+ in EMRA. A second wave expanding day 15 to 37 was CD4+-biased; contracting clones were balanced. Cross-reactive memory appears to have joined, as suggested by some responding clones showing up in pre-infection memory.

The sequenced sample consisted of PBMCs or a T cell subset sorted from them (not recorded which). The source of this sequence is a man aged 18 to 35 who had mild COVID-19 (a few samples of this study predate the infection). Cell type and time point are not known. The V gene is TRBV7-2, the J gene TRBJ2-5, with D possibly TRBD2 on 5 matching bases. The chain's CDR3 is CASSLVAGKGGTQYF. The CDR3 nucleotides are TGTGCCAGCAGCTTAGTGGCAGGCAAAGGAGGGACCCAGTACTTC.